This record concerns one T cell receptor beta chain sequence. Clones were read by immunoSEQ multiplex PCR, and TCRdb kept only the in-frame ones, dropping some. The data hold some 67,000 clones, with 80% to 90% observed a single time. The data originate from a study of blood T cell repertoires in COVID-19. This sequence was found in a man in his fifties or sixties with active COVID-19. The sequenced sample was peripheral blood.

The CDR3 DNA reads as TGTGCCAGCTCACAAACAGGGGGGGATGGGGCCAACGTCCTGACTTTC. Protein sequence: CASSQTGGDGANVLTF. The chain couples TRBV18 to TRBJ2-6; weak D call: TRBD1 (8 bases). Germline V gives CDR1 KGHSH, CDR2 LQKENI. The CDR3 covers 16 residues. V was pared by 4 bases and J by 3 bases, with 13 bases between.